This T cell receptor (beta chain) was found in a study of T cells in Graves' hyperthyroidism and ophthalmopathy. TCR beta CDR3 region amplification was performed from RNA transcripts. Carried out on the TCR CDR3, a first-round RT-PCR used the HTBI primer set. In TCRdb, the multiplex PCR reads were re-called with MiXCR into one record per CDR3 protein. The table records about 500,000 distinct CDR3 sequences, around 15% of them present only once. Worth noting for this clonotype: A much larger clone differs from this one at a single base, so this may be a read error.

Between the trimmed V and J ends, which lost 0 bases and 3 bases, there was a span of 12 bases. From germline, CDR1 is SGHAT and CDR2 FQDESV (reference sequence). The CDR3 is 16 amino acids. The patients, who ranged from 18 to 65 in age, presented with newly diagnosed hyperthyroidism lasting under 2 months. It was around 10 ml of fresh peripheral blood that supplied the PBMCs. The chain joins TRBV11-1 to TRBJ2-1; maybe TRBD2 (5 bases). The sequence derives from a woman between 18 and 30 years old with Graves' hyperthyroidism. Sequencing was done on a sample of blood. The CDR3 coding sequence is TGTGCCAGCAGCTTAGCGCAGGACGGGATCTACAATGAGCAGTTCTTC. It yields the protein CASSLAQDGIYNEQFF.